One sample yielded the 25 T cell receptor beta chains listed below, sequenced in a study of control samples from healthy donors and cancer patients. Produced via immunoSEQ multiplex PCR; TCRdb's table is partial and in-frame only. Seen here are some 120,000 clones, around 89% observed once, and the top ten hold 1.1%. Sequenced: PBMCs. The origin of the receptors is a woman in her fifties or sixties with colorectal cancer.

The chain has TRBV4-1 and TRBJ2-7; D remains ambiguous. Germline values: CDR1 MGHRA, CDR2 YSYEKL. Trimming shortened V by 1 base and J by 6 bases, and 13 bases separated the two germline ends. The CDR3 loop spans 14 amino acids. CDR3 nucleotide sequence: TGCGCCAGCAGCCAAGGGTTACGACCCATCGAGCAGTACTTC. This translates into CASSQGLRPIEQYF.

This chain joins TRBV10-3 and TRBJ1-1; D call uncertain. The CDR3 spans 16 residues. Germline V gene data show CDR1 as ENHRY and CDR2 as SYGVKD. Trimming left V 6 bases short and J 0 bases short, with 17 bases between. The CDR3 DNA follows: TGTGCCATCAGGGGAGCTGGGGAGGCGATGAACACTGAAGCTTTCTTT. Protein: CAIRGAGEAMNTEAFF.

The chain uses TRBV10-1 and TRBJ1-2; D remains ambiguous. V lost 8 bases and J 4 bases, leaving 14 bases between the germline ends. Germline lookup yields CDR1 WNHNN and CDR2 SYGVQD (reference sequence). This CDR3 is built from 13 residues. The CDR3 DNA is TGCGCCAGCTCCCTGGAAGGGAGCTATGGCTACACCTTC. Translated: CASSLEGSYGYTF.

The rearrangement links TRBV3-1 (or the pseudogene TRBV3-2) to TRBJ2-6; TRBD1 matches 12 bases. J gave up 4 bases and V 0 bases, and 22 bases lay outside the gene matches. From germline, CDR1 is LGHDT and CDR2 YNNKEL (reference sequence). The CDR3 runs to 24 residues. For the CDR3, the DNA is TGTGCCAGCAGCCAAGATCTGGGGAGTTGGGACAGGGGGCGCCTTAGGTCAGGGGCCAACGTCCTGACTTTC. Protein product: CASSQDLGSWDRGRLRSGANVLTF.

This chain uses TRBV3-1 (or the pseudogene TRBV3-2) with TRBJ2-7; 8 bases map to TRBD2. Germline V gene sequence: CDR1 LGHDT, CDR2 YNNKEL (reference sequence). V shed 1 base, J shed 3 bases, and the junction held 11 bases outside the gene matches. This CDR3 has 17 residues. The DNA of the CDR3 is TGTGCCAGCAGCCAAGGTATTGCGGGAGGTGGCATCTACGAGCAGTACTTC. Translation: CASSQGIAGGGIYEQYF.

The J gene is TRBJ2-2, the V gene TRBV2, with D possibly being TRBD1 or TRBD2 (5 bases each). CDR1 is SNHLY, CDR2 FYNNEI, per germline. This CDR3 comprises 12 residues. V gave up 4 bases and J gave up 5 bases, with 5 bases separating them. The CDR3 coding sequence is TGTGCCAGCAGTGGGGGGACCGGGGAGCTGTTTTTT. The encoded protein is CASSGGTGELFF.

The chain employs TRBV9 and TRBJ2-6; 9 nucleotides match TRBD1. Germline CDR1 SGDLS, CDR2 YYNGEE. CDR3 length: 18 amino acids. The J segment lost 0 bases and the V segment lost 3 bases, leaving 7 bases of the junction unmatched. This chain's CDR3 is CASSAPGQGNSGANVLTF. In nucleotides, the CDR3 is TGTGCCAGCAGCGCTCCGGGACAGGGAAACTCTGGGGCCAACGTCCTGACTTTC.

This clone was detected once. The gene calls are TRBV6-5 and TRBJ2-1, with D maybe TRBD1 (5 bases). This CDR3 region has 13 residues. In germline, CDR1 is MNHEY, CDR2 SVGAGI. V lost 4 bases, J lost 7 bases, and 11 bases lay in between. DNA of the CDR3: TGTGCCAGCAGTTTGGGGCTTGGGAATGAGCAGTTCTTC. The encoded protein is CASSLGLGNEQFF.

Only one count was recorded for this clone. The chain carries TRBV19 and TRBJ1-5, with a tentative D call TRBD1 (6 bases). This CDR3 is built from 13 residues. Trimming took off 6 bases at V and 3 bases at J, with 9 bases between the two ends. CDR1 LNHDA and CDR2 SQIVND come from the germline V gene (reference sequence). This CDR3 is CASRDRYNQPQHF. The CDR3 nucleotides read TGTGCCAGTAGGGACAGATACAATCAGCCCCAGCATTTT.

This clone was counted once. The rearrangement links TRBV30 to TRBJ1-1, with D hard to call. The CDR3 sequence is 13 residues long. The germline V and J ends were trimmed by 2 bases and 0 bases, with 7 bases remaining between them. Germline CDR1 GTSNPN, CDR2 SVGIG (reference sequence). The CDR3 reads CAWSRSMNTEAFF. DNA of the CDR3: TGTGCCTGGAGTCGGAGCATGAACACTGAAGCTTTCTTT.

This rearrangement joins TRBV3-1 (or the pseudogene TRBV3-2) to TRBJ1-4; D remains unclear. The V gene's germline CDR1 is LGHDT and CDR2 YNNKEL (reference sequence). V lost 3 bases, J lost 0 bases, and 14 bases lay in between. This CDR3 spans 17 amino acids. In DNA, the CDR3 is TGTGCCAGCAGCCAGGCCCGGGTCCTCACAACTAATGAAAAACTGTTTTTT. Protein product: CASSQARVLTTNEKLFF.

V and J are TRBV13 and TRBJ2-4; 8 bases fit TRBD1. Germline V lookup: CDR1 PRHDT, CDR2 FYEKMQ (reference sequence). Trimming took 0 bases from V and 8 from J; bases not matched to a gene: 6. This CDR3 spans 15 amino acids. CDR3 bases: TGTGCCAGCAGCTTAGGCGGGACAGGCATTGACATTCAGTACTTC. Translation gives CASSLGGTGIDIQYF.

This chain links TRBV5-4 with TRBJ2-5; no clear D. V lost 4 bases and J lost 1, with 11 bases in between. The length of the CDR3 is 14 residues. Germline loops: CDR1 SGHNT, CDR2 YYREEE (reference sequence). The CDR3 DNA reads as TGTGCCAGCAGCAGGACGATCTTCCAAGAGACCCAGTACTTC. Translated: CASSRTIFQETQYF.

V gene TRBV10-3 combines with J gene TRBJ2-1, with D perhaps matching TRBD2 (6 bases). Trimming removed 4 bases from V and 5 bases from J, with 12 bases in between. Per germline, CDR1 ENHRY and CDR2 SYGVKD. The CDR3 runs to 14 residues. Here the CDR3 reads CAISARLDNNEQFF. CDR3 nucleotide sequence: TGTGCCATCAGTGCAAGACTAGACAACAATGAGCAGTTCTTC.

The CDR3 here is CASSLARYEQFF. The CDR3 DNA reads TGTGCCAGCAGCTTGGCGCGGTATGAGCAGTTCTTC. The chain is built from TRBV7-2 and TRBJ2-1; unclear D gene. V shed 3 bases and J shed 8 bases, with 8 bases lying between them. The CDR3 totals 12 residues. Germline loops: CDR1 SGHTA, CDR2 FQGNSA.

The chain has TRBV18 and TRBJ2-7; 7 nucleotides line up with TRBD2. Trimming took 3 bases from V and 7 from J; bases not matched to a gene: 12. Germline V lookup: CDR1 KGHSH, CDR2 LQKENI. The CDR3 spans 15 residues. The CDR3 here is CASSPLQGSGGEQYF. The CDR3 DNA sequence: TGTGCCAGCTCACCCCTGCAGGGTTCGGGGGGAGAGCAGTACTTC.

The chain uses TRBV24-1 and TRBJ2-1; 10 bases agree with TRBD2. The CDR3 is 15 residues long. From germline, CDR1 is KGHDR and CDR2 SFDVKD. V was clipped by 7 bases and J by 4 bases; unmatched bases: 6. Here the CDR3 reads CATSLAGGQYNEQFF. In DNA, the CDR3 is TGTGCCACCAGCTTAGCGGGAGGTCAGTACAATGAGCAGTTCTTC.

The CDR3 sequence: CASSQAGGSTNEKLFF. The CDR3 DNA follows: TGCGCCAGCAGCCAGGCAGGGGGCTCCACTAATGAAAAACTGTTTTTT. V usage is TRBV4-1 and J usage is TRBJ1-4; 8 positions match TRBD1. Germline CDR1 is MGHRA and CDR2 is YSYEKL. J lost 2 bases, V lost 3 bases, and 5 bases had no gene match. CDR3 length equals 16 residues.

The rearrangement joins TRBV2 to TRBJ1-2; 7 positions agree with TRBD1. The V gene end was trimmed by 8 bases and the J gene end by 4 bases; junction bases not matched to a gene: 7. CDR1 and CDR2 from the germline V gene are SNHLY and FYNNEI. The CDR3 sequence is 13 residues long. CDR3 DNA sequence: TGTGCCAGCGGGGGACAGCCACCCTATGGCTACACCTTC. Amino acids: CASGGQPPYGYTF.

The chain combines TRBV6-6 with TRBJ1-2, with 7 bases fitting TRBD1. Germline CDR1 and CDR2: MNHNY and SVGAGI (reference sequence). This CDR3 region has 14 residues. The V segment lost 5 bases and the J segment 4 bases; nucleotides outside the gene matches: 7. CDR3 loop: CASSPPGQSYGYTF. The CDR3 region has the DNA TGTGCCAGCAGTCCCCCGGGACAGAGCTATGGCTACACCTTC.

The rearrangement uses TRBV2 and TRBJ1-1, with no clear D. Trimming stripped 7 bases from V and 1 base from J, with 10 bases between. The CDR3 contains 13 residues. In germline, CDR1 is SNHLY, CDR2 FYNNEI. The CDR3 sequence: CASKGQPNTEAFF. DNA for the CDR3: TGTGCCAGCAAAGGGCAGCCGAACACTGAAGCTTTCTTT.

This chain connects TRBV5-1 to TRBJ2-2; D not certain. In germline, CDR1 is SGHRS, CDR2 YFSETQ. The V end was cut by 4 bases, the J end by 5 bases, with 15 bases between. The CDR3 extends over 15 amino acids. The CDR3 sequence: CASSLAVTETGELFF. The CDR3 DNA is TGCGCCAGCAGCCTTGCAGTAACAGAAACCGGGGAGCTGTTTTTT.

The chain joins TRBV11-2 to TRBJ2-5; TRBD2 matches at 7 bases. This CDR3 spans 14 amino acids. CDR1 is SGHAT and CDR2 is FQNNGV in the germline V gene. The trim removed 6 bases at V and 6 bases at J, leaving 10 bases unmatched. CDR3 protein: CASSALGGGKTQYF. The CDR3 DNA reads TGTGCCAGCAGTGCATTGGGGGGGGGAAAGACCCAGTACTTC.

The gene calls are TRBV18 and TRBJ2-1; 12 nucleotides line up with TRBD2. Trimming took 3 bases from V and 8 from J; bases not matched to a gene: 5. CDR3 length: 15 residues. Germline lookup yields CDR1 KGHSH and CDR2 LQKENI. CDR3 residues: CASSPRTSGTDEQFF. The CDR3 nucleotides read TGTGCCAGCTCACCTCGGACTAGCGGGACCGATGAGCAGTTCTTC.

The rearrangement uses TRBV3-1 (or the pseudogene TRBV3-2) and TRBJ2-2; tentative D call: TRBD2 (6 bases). Germline loops: CDR1 LGHDT, CDR2 YNNKEL (reference sequence). The germline V and J ends were trimmed by 3 bases and 1 base, with 6 bases remaining between them. CDR3 size: 14 residues. Here the CDR3 DNA reads TGTGCCAGCAGCCAGGGACTGAACACCGGGGAGCTGTTTTTT. It yields the protein CASSQGLNTGELFF.